This record concerns one T cell receptor (beta chain) sequence. The antigen is unknown. This sample is drawn from a study of cytomegalovirus exposure and HLA in healthy donors. 13 Jbeta primers and 60 Vbeta primers were used for the PCR. Sequencing used immunoSEQ multiplex PCR; TCRdb keeps in-frame clones, though not all of them. Among almost 200,000 clones, about 85% were seen once, and the ten largest hold approximately 0.36%. Study-wide findings and caveats: Some TCR beta chains (around 180 of them) were listed as cytomegalovirus-associated.

The clonotype originates from a male donor in good health and CMV-seropositive. Material for sequencing was PBMCs.

The CDR3 DNA sequence: TGTGCCAGCAGCGGCGGGGGTGGGTGGGAGCAGTACTTC. It translates to CASSGGGGWEQYF. The V and J genes are TRBV9 and TRBJ2-7; TRBD2 matches 7 bases. Losses at the gene ends were 3 bases for V and 7 bases for J; bases not matched to a gene: 7. Germline V gives CDR1 SGDLS, CDR2 YYNGEE. The CDR3 is 13 residues long.